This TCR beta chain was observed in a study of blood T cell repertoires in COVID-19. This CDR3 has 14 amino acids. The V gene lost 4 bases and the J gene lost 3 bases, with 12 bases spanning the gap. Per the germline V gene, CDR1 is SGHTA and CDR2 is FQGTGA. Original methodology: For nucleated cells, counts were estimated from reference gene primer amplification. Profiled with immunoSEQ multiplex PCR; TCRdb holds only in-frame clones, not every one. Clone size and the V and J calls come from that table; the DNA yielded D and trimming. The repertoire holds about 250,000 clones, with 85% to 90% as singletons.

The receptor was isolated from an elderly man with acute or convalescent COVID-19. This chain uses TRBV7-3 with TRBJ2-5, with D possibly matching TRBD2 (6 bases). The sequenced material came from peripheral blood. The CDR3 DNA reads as TGTGCCAGCAGCTCCCCCGGCGGGGAAGAGACCCAGTACTTC. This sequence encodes CASSSPGGEETQYF.